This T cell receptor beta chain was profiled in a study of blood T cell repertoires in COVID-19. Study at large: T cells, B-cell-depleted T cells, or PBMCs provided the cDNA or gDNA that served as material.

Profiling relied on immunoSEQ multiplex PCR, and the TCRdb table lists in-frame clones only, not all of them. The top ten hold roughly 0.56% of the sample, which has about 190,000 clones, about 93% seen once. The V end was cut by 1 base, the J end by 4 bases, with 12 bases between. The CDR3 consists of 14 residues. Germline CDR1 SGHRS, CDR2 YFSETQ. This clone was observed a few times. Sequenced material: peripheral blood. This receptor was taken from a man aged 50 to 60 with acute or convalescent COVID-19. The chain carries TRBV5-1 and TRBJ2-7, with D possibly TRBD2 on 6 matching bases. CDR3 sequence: CASSLLIGGYEQYF. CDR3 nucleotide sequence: TGCGCCAGCAGCTTGTTAATTGGAGGGTACGAGCAGTACTTC.